This TCR beta chain is from a study of T cell responses to AZD1222 COVID-19 vaccine. Method: immunoSEQ multiplex PCR; TCRdb's copy keeps in-frame clones and lacks some. The sample lists roughly 70,000 clones, approximately 80% seen once, with approximately 5.4% in the top ten. This clone showed up just a few times. Its antigen is not known. Findings and limits, study-wide: Only after the peak T cell response were repertoires sampled. Recipients of two AZD1222 doses showed rising Spike-specific TCR breadth and depth. The study found vaccine-associated CD4 TCRs spanning spike, dominant at 160-218 and 743-854. White British people made up most donors, females outnumbered males, and clonal diversity was possibly underestimated.

CDR1 LGHNA and CDR2 YSLEER come from the germline V gene. CDR3 size: 14 residues. V gave up 0 bases and J gave up 3 bases, with 8 bases separating them. The chain has TRBV4-3 and TRBJ1-2; D is unresolved. The material was peripheral blood, obtained on day 0 of AZD1222 vaccination. The source of this sequence is an adult in good health. The CDR3 protein is CASSQELGDYGYTF. The CDR3 DNA reads as TGCGCCAGCAGCCAAGAACTGGGCGACTATGGCTACACCTTC.